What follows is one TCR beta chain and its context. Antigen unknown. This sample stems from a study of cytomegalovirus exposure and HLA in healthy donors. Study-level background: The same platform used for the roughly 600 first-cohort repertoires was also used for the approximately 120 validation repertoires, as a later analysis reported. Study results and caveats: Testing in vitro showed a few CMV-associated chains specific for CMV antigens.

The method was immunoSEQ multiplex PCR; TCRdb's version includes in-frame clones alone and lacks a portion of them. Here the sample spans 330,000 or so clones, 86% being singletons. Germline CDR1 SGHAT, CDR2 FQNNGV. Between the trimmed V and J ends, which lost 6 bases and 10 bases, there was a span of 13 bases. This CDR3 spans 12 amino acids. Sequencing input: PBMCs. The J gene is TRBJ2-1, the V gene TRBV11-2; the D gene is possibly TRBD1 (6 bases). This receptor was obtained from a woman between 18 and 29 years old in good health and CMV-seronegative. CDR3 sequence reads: CASSPDRGEQFF. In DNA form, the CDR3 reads TGTGCCAGCAGTCCGGACAGAGGCGAGCAGTTCTTC.